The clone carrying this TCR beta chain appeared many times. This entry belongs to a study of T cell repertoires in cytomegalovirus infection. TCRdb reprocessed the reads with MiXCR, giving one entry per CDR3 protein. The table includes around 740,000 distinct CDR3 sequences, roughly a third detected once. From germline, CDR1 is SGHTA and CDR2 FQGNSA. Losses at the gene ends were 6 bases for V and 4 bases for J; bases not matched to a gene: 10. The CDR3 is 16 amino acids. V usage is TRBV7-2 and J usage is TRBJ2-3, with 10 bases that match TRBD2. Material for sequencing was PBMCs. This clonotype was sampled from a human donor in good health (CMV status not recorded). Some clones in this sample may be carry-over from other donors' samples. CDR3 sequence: CASSPSGRAGADTQYF. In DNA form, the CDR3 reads TGTGCCAGCAGTCCAAGCGGGAGGGCCGGAGCAGATACGCAGTATTTT. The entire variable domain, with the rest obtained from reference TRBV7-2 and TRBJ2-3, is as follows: GAGVSQSPSNKVTEKGKDVELRCDPISGHTALYWYRQSLGQGLEFLIYFQGNSAPDKSGLPSDRFSAERTGGSVSTLTIQRTQQEDSAVYLCASSPSGRAGADTQYFGPGTRLTVL.